Below are 31 T cell receptor beta chains sequenced from a single sample in a study of control samples from healthy donors and cancer patients. Assay: immunoSEQ multiplex PCR; the TCRdb copy retains only in-frame clones and omits some. The sample contains 100,000 to 150,000 clones, less than 90% of which appear only once. Material for sequencing was blood. The source of these receptors is a young man in good health.

V usage is TRBV28 and J usage is TRBJ2-5, with 7 bases that match TRBD2. V trimming: 6 bases; J trimming: 2 bases; junction bases outside the gene matches: 9. Germline loops: CDR1 MDHEN, CDR2 SYDVKM. The CDR3 is 15 amino acids. CDR3: CASSRALAAQETQYF. The CDR3 DNA sequence: TGTGCCAGCAGCCGAGCCCTAGCGGCGCAAGAGACCCAGTACTTC.

The gene calls are TRBV10-1 and TRBJ2-3; D gene ambiguous. Per the germline V gene, CDR1 is WNHNN and CDR2 is SYGVQD (reference sequence). Trimming pared 0 bases from V and 4 bases from J, leaving 2 bases between. This CDR3 spans 12 amino acids. CDR3 nucleotide sequence: TGCGCCAGCAGTGAGTCGGCAGATACGCAGTATTTT. Translation gives CASSESADTQYF.

The chain has TRBV7-2 and TRBJ2-1; D not certain. Germline CDR1 and CDR2: SGHTA and FQGNSA. The CDR3 is 12 amino acids. V lost 6 bases, J lost 8 bases, and 11 bases lay in between. CDR3 loop: CASSPPPHEQFF. For the CDR3, the DNA is TGTGCCAGCAGTCCCCCGCCTCATGAGCAGTTCTTC.

This chain links TRBV27 with TRBJ2-3; no clear D gene. In germline, CDR1 is MNHEY, CDR2 SMNVEV (reference sequence). Trimming removed 6 bases at V and 2 bases at J, with 6 bases between. CDR3 size: 12 residues. The CDR3 here is CASRATTDTQYF. The CDR3 region has the DNA TGTGCCAGCAGGGCGACCACAGATACGCAGTATTTT.

This clone has just a few counts. The chain uses TRBV18 and TRBJ2-1; 9 nucleotides agree with TRBD2. After removal of 4 bases from V and 8 bases from J, the junction contained 12 bases not matched to a gene. CDR1 is KGHSH, CDR2 LQKENI, per germline. The CDR3 has 16 amino acids. The CDR3 nucleotides are TGTGCCAGCTCACTTTTTAGCGGGAGCCTACCCCATGAGCAGTTCTTC. This encodes CASSLFSGSLPHEQFF.

The V call is TRBV28, the J call TRBJ2-7, with a weak D call TRBD1 (5 bases). The CDR3 runs 15 residues. The V gene lost 5 bases and the J gene lost 2 bases, with 16 bases spanning the gap. Germline V lookup: CDR1 MDHEN, CDR2 SYDVKM. CDR3 residues: CASSLNPGIPYEQYF. The CDR3 region has the DNA TGTGCCAGCAGTCTAAACCCAGGGATCCCCTACGAGCAGTACTTC.

The chain is built from TRBV27 and TRBJ2-2; D is uncertain. V lost 3 bases, J lost 4 bases, and 6 bases lay in between. The germline gives CDR1 MNHEY, CDR2 SMNVEV (reference sequence). The CDR3 has 13 amino acids. The CDR3 is CASSFPFTGELFF. The CDR3 DNA reads TGTGCCAGCAGTTTTCCCTTCACCGGGGAGCTGTTTTTT.

V is TRBV30 and J is TRBJ1-2, with no clear D. The CDR3 extends over 13 amino acids. Germline V CDR1 and CDR2: GTSNPN, SVGIG (reference sequence). V shed 4 bases and J shed 0 bases, with 9 bases lying between them. CDR3 nucleotide sequence: TGTGCCTGGACGACCTCTCCTAACTATGGCTACACCTTC. It encodes CAWTTSPNYGYTF. The whole variable domain, filled in from reference TRBV30 and TRBJ1-2, reads SQTIHQWPATLVQPVGSPLSLECTVEGTSNPNLYWYRQAAGRGLQLLFYSVGIGQISSEVPQNLSASRPQDRQFILSSKKLLLSDSGFYLCAWTTSPNYGYTFGSGTRLTVV.

The table lists this clone with a count of one. The chain is built from TRBV3-1 (or the pseudogene TRBV3-2) and TRBJ2-3, with 12 nucleotides matching TRBD2. The V gene's germline CDR1 is LGHDT and CDR2 YNNKEL (reference sequence). The CDR3 is 16 amino acids. Trimming at V came to 5 bases and at J to 1 base, leaving 4 bases not matched to a gene. DNA for the CDR3: TGTGCCAGCAGCGCCCTAGCGGGAGGGCGCACAGATACGCAGTATTTT. Encoded protein: CASSALAGGRTDTQYF.

V and J are TRBV18 and TRBJ1-1, with D uncertain. The CDR3 runs to 15 residues. V lost 4 bases to trimming and J lost 1 base, with 13 bases between them. In germline, CDR1 is KGHSH, CDR2 LQKENI. The CDR3 DNA sequence: TGTGCCAGCTCACTACAAACCGGGAAGAACACTGAAGCTTTCTTT. Protein sequence: CASSLQTGKNTEAFF.

This CDR3 reads CASSSSGTGYVAQHF. The CDR3 nucleotides are TGTGCCAGCAGTTCTTCCGGGACAGGGTATGTGGCCCAGCATTTT. V is TRBV28 and J is TRBJ1-5, with TRBD1 matching over 9 bases. V shed 4 bases and J 11 bases; nucleotides not matched to a gene: 12. From germline, CDR1 is MDHEN and CDR2 SYDVKM. CDR3 size: 15 residues.

The table lists this clone with a count of one. The chain couples TRBV30 to TRBJ1-2, with a tentative D call TRBD1 (5 bases). Trimming stripped 4 bases from V and 8 bases from J, with 17 bases between. Germline V gene sequence: CDR1 GTSNPN, CDR2 SVGIG (reference sequence). This CDR3 contains 13 residues. CDR3 coding DNA: TGTGCCTGGAACCTAATAGGGGTTTTCGGCTACACCTTC. Its translation is CAWNLIGVFGYTF.

The genes are TRBV6-5 and TRBJ1-5; D call uncertain. The CDR3 is 15 amino acids. V was pared by 6 bases and J by 2 bases, with 14 bases between. Germline values: CDR1 MNHEY, CDR2 SVGAGI. CDR3 bases: TGTGCCAGCAGCCCACGAGGGAAACGCAATCAGCCCCAGCATTTT. It specifies CASSPRGKRNQPQHF.

V and J are TRBV6-5 and TRBJ2-2; 9 bases match TRBD2. With 7 bases clipped from V and 5 bases from J, the junction kept 5 bases outside the gene matches. This CDR3 has 14 residues. The germline V gene encodes CDR1 MNHEY and CDR2 SVGAGI. CDR3 bases: TGTGCCAGCAAAGCGGGAGGAGTTACCGGGGAGCTGTTTTTT. Protein product: CASKAGGVTGELFF.

The chain uses TRBV25-1 and TRBJ1-5; perhaps TRBD1 as D (5 bases). V was trimmed by 2 bases and J by 9 bases, leaving 17 bases between them. Germline V gene sequence: CDR1 MGHDK, CDR2 SYGVNS. The CDR3 runs to 15 residues. The CDR3 nucleotides read TGTGCCAGCAGTGAACGCGACAGACGTGAGGGGCCCCAGCATTTT. It translates to CASSERDRREGPQHF.

In its sample, this clone was seen a few times. The V call is TRBV21-1, the J call TRBJ1-5; the listed D gene, TRBD1, was not tested against the DNA. TRBV21-1 is a pseudogene locus. The CDR3 is 22 amino acids. The chain's CDR3 is CASSKEYIGSTQEGAGNQPQHF. The CDR3 coding sequence is TGTGCCAGCAGCAAAGAGTACATCGGTTCTACCCAGGAGGGGGCCGGCAATCAGCCCCAGCATTTT.

A single count supports this clone. As DNA, the CDR3 is TGTGCCACCAGCAGAGATTCCCGGCAGGGGTCACCCCTCCACTTT. This translates into CATSRDSRQGSPLHF. The chain joins TRBV15 to TRBJ1-6, with D perhaps TRBD1 (6 bases). V lost 0 bases and J lost 10, with 13 bases in between. CDR3 length: 15 residues. CDR1 is LNHNV and CDR2 is YYDKDF in the germline V gene (reference sequence).

The V and J genes are TRBV28 and TRBJ1-1; D possibly corresponds to TRBD1 (5 bases). The CDR3 runs 15 residues. Trimming removed 5 bases at V and 4 bases at J, with 17 bases between. CDR1 MDHEN and CDR2 SYDVKM come from the germline V gene. CDR3 region: CASSAPGTWSTEAFF. In nucleotides, the CDR3 is TGTGCCAGCAGTGCACCCGGGACCTGGAGCACTGAAGCTTTCTTT.

J is TRBJ2-1 and V is TRBV9; 9 bases fit TRBD2. This CDR3 comprises 14 residues. The germline gives CDR1 SGDLS, CDR2 YYNGEE. The ends lost 3 bases at V and 10 bases at J; junction bases unmatched: 8. The CDR3, as DNA: TGTGCCAGCAGCGCCGGGACCCTAGCGGGGGAGCAGTTCTTC. This codes for CASSAGTLAGEQFF.

This chain connects TRBV5-1 to TRBJ2-1, with 9 nucleotides matching TRBD2. The CDR3 consists of 14 residues. Losses at the gene ends were 4 bases for V and 12 bases for J; bases not matched to a gene: 11. Looked up from germline, CDR1 is SGHRS and CDR2 is YFSETQ. CDR3 nucleotides: TGCGCCAGCAGCCAGGGACTAGCAGGCGGAGGGCAGTTCTTC. Residues: CASSQGLAGGGQFF. Full variable domain (missing parts from reference TRBV5-1 and TRBJ2-1): KAGVTQTPRYLIKTRGQQVTLSCSPISGHRSVSWYQQTPGQGLQFLFEYFSETQRNKGNFPGRFSGRQFSNSRSEMNVSTLELGDSALYLCASSQGLAGGGQFFGPGTRLTVL.

V gene TRBV18 combines with J gene TRBJ1-5; no clear D gene. CDR3 length: 14 amino acids. The germline V gene has CDR1 KGHSH and CDR2 LQKENI. V was trimmed by 2 bases and J by 0 bases, leaving 5 bases between them. The CDR3 loop is CASSPMSSNQPQHF. The DNA for the CDR3 is TGTGCCAGCTCACCAATGAGTAGCAATCAGCCCCAGCATTTT.

Comment on this clone: One junction end does not reproduce the germline sequence, and a read error may be involved. The chain recombines TRBV10-1 with TRBJ2-1, with D unresolved. CDR1 WNHNN and CDR2 SYGVQD come from the germline V gene (reference sequence). The CDR3 loop spans 14 amino acids. The CDR3 loop reads CASSESRDSSPYIF. The CDR3 DNA follows: TGCGCCAGCAGTGAGTCTCGAGACTCGTCCCCTTATATCTTC.

This clone appeared a few times. This chain connects TRBV5-1 to TRBJ2-7; no firm D call. V was shortened by 4 bases and J by 2 bases, with 10 bases between the two germline ends. CDR1 is SGHRS and CDR2 is YFSETQ in the germline V gene. The CDR3 has 13 amino acids. The CDR3 DNA reads TGCGCCAGCAGCCTAACGTTCGCCTACGAGCAGTACTTC. It yields the protein CASSLTFAYEQYF.

The chain uses TRBV30 and TRBJ2-4, with D maybe TRBD2 (6 bases). Germline lookup yields CDR1 GTSNPN and CDR2 SVGIG (reference sequence). The CDR3 runs 11 residues. The germline V and J ends were trimmed by 2 bases and 13 bases, with 12 bases remaining between them. CDR3 loop: CAWSPGRYQYF. The CDR3 DNA reads TGTGCCTGGAGTCCGGGGAGGTACCAGTACTTC.

This chain links TRBV28 with TRBJ1-6; TRBD1 agrees at 8 bases. J lost 10 bases, V lost 7 bases, and 9 bases had no gene match. The CDR3 runs 14 residues. CDR1 and CDR2 (germline): MDHEN, SYDVKM. In DNA form, the CDR3 reads TGTGCCAGCAAGCGGGTCGCAGGGGGCTCACCCCTCCACTTT. This translates into CASKRVAGGSPLHF.

This sequence joins TRBV7-2 and TRBJ2-1; 8 bases are a match to TRBD2. The CDR3 has 17 amino acids. The V gene end was trimmed by 7 bases and the J gene end by 0 bases; junction bases not matched to a gene: 11. CDR1 is SGHTA and CDR2 is FQGNSA in the germline V gene. The CDR3 reads CASTPDSGASSYNEQFF. The CDR3 nucleotides are TGTGCCAGCACCCCAGATAGCGGGGCTTCCTCCTACAATGAGCAGTTCTTC.

This clone was counted between two and nine times. The J gene is TRBJ1-2, the V gene TRBV24-1, with 7 nucleotides matching TRBD1. The length of the CDR3 is 14 residues. CDR1 is KGHDR and CDR2 is SFDVKD in the germline V gene. With V trimmed by 4 bases and J by 3 bases, 4 bases remained unmatched. CDR3 region: CATSDAQGYYGYTF. CDR3 bases: TGTGCCACCAGTGACGCACAGGGGTACTATGGCTACACCTTC.

This clone was found a few times. CDR3 region: CASRQGIGYGYTF. In DNA form, the CDR3 reads TGTGCCAGTCGACAGGGGATAGGGTATGGCTACACCTTC. This chain uses TRBV28 with TRBJ1-2; TRBD1 matches 8 bases. CDR1 is MDHEN and CDR2 is SYDVKM in the germline V gene. The junction had 8 bases not matched to a gene; V was cut back by 9 bases and J by 5 bases. The CDR3 contains 13 residues.

The V gene is TRBV7-3, the J gene TRBJ2-2; unclear D gene. With 5 bases removed from V and 4 bases from J, the gap between germline ends came to 5 bases. The CDR3 spans 12 residues. Germline values: CDR1 SGHTA, CDR2 FQGTGA. The CDR3 nucleotides read TGTGCCAGCAGCAGTACCACCGGGGAGCTGTTTTTT. It specifies CASSSTTGELFF. The whole variable domain, remainder taken from reference TRBV7-3 and TRBJ2-2, is GAGVSQTPSNKVTEKGKYVELRCDPISGHTALYWYRQSLGQGPEFLIYFQGTGAADDSGLPNDRFFAVRPEGSVSTLKIQRTERGDSAVYLCASSSTTGELFFGEGSRLTVL.

This clone showed up just once. The chain combines TRBV5-1 with TRBJ2-1; 7 bases line up with TRBD1. Per germline, CDR1 SGHRS and CDR2 YFSETQ. CDR3 length: 14 amino acids. Unmatched junction bases numbered 6, after V lost 3 bases and J lost 6 bases. As DNA, the CDR3 is TGCGCCAGCAGCTACGACAGGGATGTCAATGAGCAGTTCTTC. It is translated as CASSYDRDVNEQFF. Full variable domain (missing parts from reference TRBV5-1 and TRBJ2-1): KAGVTQTPRYLIKTRGQQVTLSCSPISGHRSVSWYQQTPGQGLQFLFEYFSETQRNKGNFPGRFSGRQFSNSRSEMNVSTLELGDSALYLCASSYDRDVNEQFFGPGTRLTVL.

This clone has only one observation. V and J are TRBV9 and TRBJ2-1; no reliable D call. This CDR3 has 14 amino acids. The germline gives CDR1 SGDLS, CDR2 YYNGEE. Trimming removed 4 bases at V and 5 bases at J, with 13 bases between. CDR3 in amino acids: CASSLNLVHNEQFF. CDR3 sequence (DNA): TGTGCCAGCAGCCTAAATCTCGTCCACAATGAGCAGTTCTTC.